Presented here are 18 T cell receptor beta chains from one specimen sequenced in a study of T cell changes during pregnancy in multiple sclerosis (dated by TCRdb to the late 2010s). Receptor amplification or capture employed the immunoSEQ multiplex PCR assay. The table comes from immuneACCESS by way of TCRdb, which keeps in-frame sequences with V and J called. Part of the clones is missing from these tables; in studies checked, under half for an unresolved V gene and the rest for unknown reasons. This sample lists 70,000 to 95,000 clones; 90% to 95% were detected once. In total, the top ten clones hold around 0.75% of the sample. The source was peripheral blood, collected in the second trimester of pregnancy. These receptors all come from a female donor in good health, enrolled as a control in a pregnancy study.

In this sample, this clone turned up a few times. The chain joins TRBV30 to TRBJ1-6; the D is unclear. The germline V and J ends were trimmed by 2 bases and 10 bases, with 9 bases remaining between them. CDR3 length: 12 residues. Germline loops: CDR1 GTSNPN, CDR2 SVGIG (reference sequence). The CDR3 sequence: CAWSPSGSPLHF. The CDR3 nucleotides read TGTGCCTGGAGTCCGAGCGGCTCACCCCTCCACTTT.

This chain connects TRBV4-2 to TRBJ2-3, with 8 bases lining up with TRBD1. This CDR3 contains 16 residues. Germline V gene sequence: CDR1 LGHNA, CDR2 YNFKEQ. V was clipped by 7 bases and J by 4 bases; unmatched bases: 13. CDR3 nucleotide sequence: TGTGCCAGCAAACCGCAGCCGGGACAGGATCCAGATACGCAGTATTTT. Amino acid sequence: CASKPQPGQDPDTQYF.

V and J are TRBV7-2 and TRBJ1-1, with a possible D match to TRBD1 (6 bases). The CDR3 spans 15 residues. With 2 bases removed from V and 1 base from J, the gap between germline ends came to 11 bases. Per germline, CDR1 SGHTA and CDR2 FQGNSA. The CDR3 spells CASSLPGTPNTEAFF. The CDR3 coding sequence is TGTGCCAGCAGCTTACCCGGGACACCGAACACTGAAGCTTTCTTT. The whole variable domain, remainder taken from reference TRBV7-2 and TRBJ1-1, is GAGVSQSPSNKVTEKGKDVELRCDPISGHTALYWYRQSLGQGLEFLIYFQGNSAPDKSGLPSDRFSAERTGGSVSTLTIQRTQQEDSAVYLCASSLPGTPNTEAFFGQGTRLTVV.

The chain combines TRBV19 with TRBJ1-3; D is uncertain. From germline, CDR1 is LNHDA and CDR2 SQIVND (reference sequence). V was cut by 7 bases and J by 0 bases, with 7 bases left in between. The CDR3 loop spans 13 amino acids. The CDR3 loop is CASTYFSGNTIYF. In nucleotides, the CDR3 is TGTGCCAGTACTTATTTCTCTGGAAACACCATATATTTT.

The V call is TRBV5-1, the J call TRBJ1-1; TRBD1 matches at 7 bases. V lost 4 bases to trimming and J lost 0 bases; unmatched junction nucleotides: 9. The CDR3 is made up of 16 amino acids. Germline-derived CDR1 and CDR2 are SGHRS and YFSETQ. The CDR3 nucleotides are TGCGCCAGCAGCCTAGACAGGGCGCGAATGAACACTGAAGCTTTCTTT. Translated, it gives CASSLDRARMNTEAFF.

This chain connects TRBV7-2 to TRBJ1-1; the D gene is possibly TRBD1 (5 bases). The V and J ends lost 0 bases and 0 bases respectively, with 11 bases between them. CDR3 length: 16 residues. Germline loops: CDR1 SGHTA, CDR2 FQGNSA. The CDR3 nucleotides are TGTGCCAGCAGCTTAGCCAGGGCCCCCATGAACACTGAAGCTTTCTTT. It specifies CASSLARAPMNTEAFF.

The chain joins TRBV19 to TRBJ2-5; tentatively, D is TRBD2 (5 bases). Germline values: CDR1 LNHDA, CDR2 SQIVND (reference sequence). CDR3 length equals 14 residues. Deletions cut 3 bases from V and 4 bases from J, with 12 bases between. For the CDR3, the DNA is TGTGCCAGTAGTATCCCGGGGATGGGAGAGACCCAGTACTTC. Amino acid sequence: CASSIPGMGETQYF.

V gene TRBV5-6 combines with J gene TRBJ2-3, with D perhaps TRBD2 (6 bases). The CDR3 contains 17 residues. The V end was cut by 1 base, the J end by 0 bases, with 15 bases between. Germline V lookup: CDR1 SGHDT, CDR2 YYEEEE. The CDR3 DNA is TGTGCCAGCAGCTTGTTGTCAACCGGGGGAAGCACAGATACGCAGTATTTT. This codes for CASSLLSTGGSTDTQYF.

The chain joins TRBV9 to TRBJ2-1, with D tentatively TRBD2 (6 bases). V was pared by 6 bases and J by 9 bases, with 16 bases between. This CDR3 region has 13 residues. Per germline, CDR1 SGDLS and CDR2 YYNGEE. CDR3 protein: CASTTPGLSEQFF. DNA of the CDR3: TGTGCCAGCACCACGCCGGGACTCTCTGAGCAGTTCTTC.

This CDR3 reads CASSVGAIDLTDTQYF. The CDR3 DNA reads as TGTGCCAGCAGCGTAGGGGCTATCGATCTCACAGATACGCAGTATTTT. The J gene is TRBJ2-3, the V gene TRBV9; D is ambiguous. Trimming cost V 0 bases and J 2 bases, with 13 bases left between them. The CDR3 has 16 amino acids. CDR1 and CDR2 (germline): SGDLS, YYNGEE.

J is TRBJ2-7 and V is TRBV10-3; D is unresolved. The CDR3 is 12 amino acids. V shed 3 bases and J shed 3 bases, with 6 bases lying between them. Per the germline V gene, CDR1 is ENHRY and CDR2 is SYGVKD. The CDR3 DNA reads as TGTGCCATCAGTGAAGAGGACTACGAGCAGTACTTC. Its translation is CAISEEDYEQYF.

The rearrangement joins TRBV7-2 to TRBJ2-5; 11 nucleotides line up with TRBD2. Trimming removed 5 bases from V and 1 base from J; junction bases left unmatched: 6. Germline V gives CDR1 SGHTA, CDR2 FQGNSA. CDR3 length: 16 amino acids. CDR3 loop: CASSRLAGGFQETQYF. In DNA, the CDR3 is TGTGCCAGCAGCCGTCTAGCGGGGGGCTTCCAAGAGACCCAGTACTTC.

This chain uses TRBV7-8 with TRBJ2-3; 8 positions match TRBD1. V lost 1 base, J lost 4 bases, and 7 bases stayed unmatched. This CDR3 has 16 amino acids. Germline V CDR1 and CDR2: SGHVS, FQNEAQ. CDR3 in amino acids: CASSLGDRPRADTQYF. Written as DNA, the CDR3 is TGTGCCAGCAGCTTAGGGGACAGGCCAAGGGCAGATACGCAGTATTTT.

V gene TRBV2 combines with J gene TRBJ1-2; 7 nucleotides line up with TRBD1. The CDR3 has 14 residues. Germline V CDR1 and CDR2: SNHLY, FYNNEI. J gave up 8 bases and V 6 bases, and 12 bases lay outside the gene matches. The CDR3 protein is CASSREGAESGYTF. In DNA, the CDR3 is TGTGCCAGCAGCCGGGAGGGGGCTGAATCCGGCTACACCTTC. Full variable domain (missing parts from reference TRBV2 and TRBJ1-2): EPEVTQTPSHQVTQMGQEVILRCVPISNHLYFYWYRQILGQKVEFLVSFYNNEISEKSEIFDDQFSVERPDGSNFTLKIRSTKLEDSAMYFCASSREGAESGYTFGSGTRLTVV.

The chain is built from TRBV10-3 and TRBJ1-2; TRBD1 matches 9 bases. This CDR3 comprises 17 residues. CDR1 and CDR2 from the germline V gene are ENHRY and SYGVKD. With V trimmed by 0 bases and J by 1 base, 6 bases remained unmatched. The CDR3 loop is CAISESTGGDLNYGYTF. The DNA of the CDR3 is TGTGCCATCAGTGAGTCGACAGGGGGTGACCTTAACTATGGCTACACCTTC.

This chain connects TRBV6-5 to TRBJ1-1, with a tentative D call TRBD1 (5 bases). CDR3 length: 14 amino acids. The V end was cut by 2 bases, the J end by 7 bases, with 14 bases between. In germline, CDR1 is MNHEY, CDR2 SVGAGI. CDR3 sequence: CASSYGRGTLEAFF. DNA of the CDR3: TGTGCCAGCAGTTACGGGAGGGGTACGCTTGAAGCTTTCTTT.

J is TRBJ2-2 and V is TRBV19, with 8 bases that match TRBD1. Germline V gene data show CDR1 as LNHDA and CDR2 as SQIVND (reference sequence). The CDR3 spans 15 residues. V shed 6 bases and J 2 bases; nucleotides not matched to a gene: 5. CDR3 in DNA: TGTGCCAGTAGCAAACAGGGGGGAAACACCGGGGAGCTGTTTTTT. Translating gives CASSKQGGNTGELFF. The whole variable domain, filled in from reference TRBV19 and TRBJ2-2, reads DGGITQSPKYLFRKEGQNVTLSCEQNLNHDAMYWYRQDPGQGLRLIYYSQIVNDFQKGDIAEGYSVSREKKESFPLTVTSAQKNPTAFYLCASSKQGGNTGELFFGEGSRLTVL.

A word on this clone: The same CDR3 is also encoded by other DNA sequences in this sample. J is TRBJ1-2 and V is TRBV9; weak D call: TRBD1 (6 bases). Per germline, CDR1 SGDLS and CDR2 YYNGEE. The CDR3 is made up of 13 amino acids. Trimming stripped 5 bases from V and 2 bases from J, with 10 bases between. CDR3 bases: TGTGCCAGCAGTGTTGACAGGAACTATGGCTACACCTTC. It yields the protein CASSVDRNYGYTF. Based on the CDR3 plus reference TRBV9 and TRBJ1-2, the full variable domain is DSGVTQTPKHLITATGQRVTLRCSPRSGDLSVYWYQQSLDQGLQFLIQYYNGEERAKGNILERFSAQQFPDLHSELNLSSLELGDSALYFCASSVDRNYGYTFGSGTRLTVV.